This is a list of T cell receptor beta chains from one sample in a study of T cells in localized non-small cell lung cancer. Sequenced by immunoSEQ multiplex PCR; TCRdb stores in-frame clones only, minus some. In the table there are 45,000 to 60,000 clones, around 81% of which are singletons. The sample in question was peripheral blood, obtained before any cancer treatment. The receptors shown here come from an older female donor with stage II squamous cell lung carcinoma. CDR3s leave out the opening cysteine and the closing phenylalanine or tryptophan.

ASSLGGGMETQY,TRBJ2-5,TRBV5-1
ASSPPQGYGYT,TRBJ1-2,TRBV7-2
ASSWGGGYT,TRBJ1-2,TRBV19
ARDSRTGELF,TRBJ2-2,TRBV30
ASKDGGGYHTDTQY,TRBJ2-3,TRBV5-1
ATSRDRGARNQPQH,TRBJ1-5,TRBV15
ASSSLNAEQF,TRBJ2-1,TRBV5-6
ASSERGIAVDEQF,TRBJ2-1,TRBV2
ASSLNAGTKQY,TRBJ2-7,TRBV11-3
AGVTGDVEQF,TRBJ2-1,TRBV7-9
ASSLGGPAF,TRBJ1-1,TRBV7-8
ASSVAKSPTAGYT,TRBJ1-2,TRBV9
ASNWGKGEKLF,TRBJ1-4,TRBV19
ASSQDPAYNKLF,TRBJ1-4,TRBV4-1
ASSLRQGRQPQH,TRBJ1-5,TRBV21-1
ASSAAGRNYGYT,TRBJ1-2,TRBV5-6
SVELSAGRGGGYEQY,TRBJ2-7,TRBV29-1
ASSVRDTPHQAF,TRBJ1-1,TRBV19
ASSRQEGYEQY,TRBJ2-7,TRBV18
ASSTRQGPPEAF,TRBJ1-1,TRBV11-1
ASSFNPGTYETQY,TRBJ2-5,TRBV27
ASSPDSTGANVLT,TRBJ2-6,TRBV27
ASSSGESSYNEQF,TRBJ2-1,TRBV7-2
ASTEGAALQETQY,TRBJ2-5,TRBV6-1
ASTLTGPTNQPQH,TRBJ1-5,TRBV7-2
AARDYMGNQPQH,TRBJ1-5,TRBV6-1
ASSRDSRGEAF,TRBJ1-1,TRBV11-3
ASTLQGTNTKAF,TRBJ1-1,TRBV7-9
ASSDRVQPQH,TRBJ1-5,TRBV27
ASSIFPGTANTEAF,TRBJ1-1,TRBV19
AVGTTGGGKTQY,TRBJ2-5,TRBV5-6
ASSLGAGYQETQY,TRBJ2-5,TRBV7-3
ASSLGASVNNEQF,TRBJ2-1,TRBV5-1
AWSVSRGLYGYT,TRBJ1-2,TRBV30
AWSGTGSYEQY,TRBJ2-7,TRBV30
ASSLPGAATYEQY,TRBJ2-7,TRBV27
ASRYGTGIFEQY,TRBJ2-7,TRBV7-3
ASSIGQFSNQPQH,TRBJ1-5,TRBV7-2
ASSPGPPGSPLH,TRBJ1-6,TRBV2
SVSDTSGNTIY,TRBJ1-3,TRBV29-1
ASSYSRLADTYEQY,TRBJ2-7,TRBV6-5
ASSMRGGKETQY,TRBJ2-5,TRBV19
ASSPGTVSNQPQH,TRBJ1-5,TRBV18
ASSSSRRTGELF,TRBJ2-2,TRBV5-1
ASSSTPTGREEQY,TRBJ2-7,TRBV6-1
ASSPEAGTLSNQPQH,TRBJ1-5,TRBV9
ASSFSGRAYNEQF,TRBJ2-1,TRBV19
ASSERVTPGDGNTIY,TRBJ1-3,TRBV25-1
ASSDWTQYNEQF,TRBJ2-1,TRBV5-6
ASSPTGGQVEQF,TRBJ2-1,TRBV9
ASSPEGAPASGNTIY,TRBJ1-3,TRBV4-1
AISDPGLAEETQY,TRBJ2-5,TRBV10-3